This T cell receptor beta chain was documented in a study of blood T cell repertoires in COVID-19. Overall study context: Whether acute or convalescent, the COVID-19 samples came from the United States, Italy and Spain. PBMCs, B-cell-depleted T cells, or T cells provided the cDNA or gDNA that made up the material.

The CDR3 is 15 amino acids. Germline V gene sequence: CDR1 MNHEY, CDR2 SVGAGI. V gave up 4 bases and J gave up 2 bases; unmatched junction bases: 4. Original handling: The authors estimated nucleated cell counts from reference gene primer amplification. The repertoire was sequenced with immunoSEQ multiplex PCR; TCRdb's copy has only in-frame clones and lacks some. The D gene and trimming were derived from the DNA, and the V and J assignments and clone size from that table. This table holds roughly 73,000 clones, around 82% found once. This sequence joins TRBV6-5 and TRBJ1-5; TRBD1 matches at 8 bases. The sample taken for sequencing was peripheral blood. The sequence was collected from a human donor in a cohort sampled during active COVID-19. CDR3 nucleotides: TGTGCCAGCAGTTCAACAGGGGGTGGCAATCAGCCCCAGCATTTT. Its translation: CASSSTGGGNQPQHF.